The 16 T cell receptor beta chains reported below all come from one sample, sequenced in a study of PD-1 blockade in classical Hodgkin lymphoma. The time point: cycle 4 day 1 (C4D1), after 5 to 7 weeks of nivolumab. Each patient relapsed following autologous stem cell transplantation, and prior brentuximab vedotin exposure differed. The assay was immunoSEQ multiplex PCR, and TCRdb's table has in-frame clones only and misses some. The sample comprises some 58,000 clones, approximately 90% of which are singletons, and approximately 8% rests with the top ten. Here the sequenced sample was peripheral blood mononuclear cells (PBMCs), taken before the fourth cycle of nivolumab. The receptors originated from a human donor with classical Hodgkin lymphoma.

This rearrangement joins TRBV19 to TRBJ1-6; D ambiguous. The CDR3 covers 14 residues. The V end was cut by 0 bases, the J end by 5 bases, with 5 bases between. Germline CDR1 LNHDA, CDR2 SQIVND (reference sequence). CDR3 amino acids: CASSIDRNNSPLHF. The CDR3 DNA follows: TGTGCCAGTAGTATAGACAGGAATAATTCACCCCTCCACTTT. The entire variable domain, with the rest obtained from reference TRBV19 and TRBJ1-6, is as follows: DGGITQSPKYLFRKEGQNVTLSCEQNLNHDAMYWYRQDPGQGLRLIYYSQIVNDFQKGDIAEGYSVSREKKESFPLTVTSAQKNPTAFYLCASSIDRNNSPLHFGNGTRLTVT.

The chain recombines TRBV5-6 with TRBJ2-3, with D maybe TRBD2 (5 bases). Trimming removed 1 base from V and 5 bases from J, with 14 bases in between. CDR3 length: 15 amino acids. Per germline, CDR1 SGHDT and CDR2 YYEEEE. The CDR3 DNA reads as TGTGCCAGCAGCTTGCGAGGGCCTACGGGAGATACGCAGTATTTT. This encodes CASSLRGPTGDTQYF.

This chain links TRBV5-1 with TRBJ2-1; TRBD1 is a possible D gene (6 bases). The CDR3 has 12 residues. The germline gives CDR1 SGHRS, CDR2 YFSETQ. V was cut by 5 bases and J by 11 bases, with 14 bases left in between. The CDR3 region is CASRDTGYQQFF. Written as DNA, the CDR3 is TGCGCCAGCAGGGACACAGGGTATCAGCAGTTCTTC.

The V gene is TRBV19, the J gene TRBJ2-7; D may be TRBD2 (6 bases). Per germline, CDR1 LNHDA and CDR2 SQIVND (reference sequence). The CDR3 contains 13 residues. Trimming took off 3 bases at V and 3 bases at J, with 9 bases between the two ends. The CDR3 reads CASSIRESYEQYF. The CDR3 DNA sequence: TGTGCCAGTAGTATCCGGGAGAGCTACGAGCAGTACTTC.

The rearrangement links TRBV28 to TRBJ2-1; D possibly corresponds to TRBD1 (6 bases). V was trimmed by 7 bases and J by 4 bases, leaving 17 bases between them. Germline CDR1 MDHEN, CDR2 SYDVKM. The CDR3 totals 15 residues. DNA for the CDR3: TGTGCCAGCACCCTGGGGGACACAAGTTACAATGAGCAGTTCTTC. Amino acids: CASTLGDTSYNEQFF.

This chain connects TRBV15 to TRBJ2-7; D not certain. This CDR3 spans 13 amino acids. CDR1 and CDR2 from the germline V gene are LNHNV and YYDKDF (reference sequence). With 6 bases removed from V and 3 bases from J, the gap between germline ends came to 12 bases. The CDR3 region is CATSERPIYEQYF. The CDR3 region has the DNA TGTGCCACCAGTGAAAGGCCTATCTACGAGCAGTACTTC.

The chain links TRBV9 to TRBJ2-5, with D perhaps matching TRBD1 (8 bases). Germline CDR1 and CDR2: SGDLS and YYNGEE. V lost 4 bases and J lost 4, with 14 bases in between. This CDR3 has 14 residues. CDR3 in amino acids: CASSPNRGGETQYF. The CDR3 DNA reads TGTGCCAGCAGCCCCAACAGGGGGGGAGAGACCCAGTACTTC.

J is TRBJ2-2 and V is TRBV2; 10 nucleotides line up with TRBD2. The junction had 2 bases not matched to a gene; V was cut back by 4 bases and J by 6 bases. In germline, CDR1 is SNHLY, CDR2 FYNNEI. CDR3 length equals 14 residues. The CDR3 spells CASSVLAGAGELFF. The CDR3 bases are TGTGCCAGCAGTGTTCTAGCGGGAGCCGGGGAGCTGTTTTTT.

The sample holds a few counts of this clone. V usage is TRBV5-5 and J usage is TRBJ2-7, with D tentatively TRBD1 or TRBD2 (6 bases each). From germline, CDR1 is SGHKS and CDR2 YYEKEE (reference sequence). Between the trimmed V and J ends, which lost 0 bases and 2 bases, there was a span of 21 bases. The CDR3 extends over 18 amino acids. In DNA, the CDR3 is TGTGCCAGCAGCTTGGCCAAAAGGGGGGCAGGGAATCCCTACGAGCAGTACTTC. It specifies CASSLAKRGAGNPYEQYF.

The chain uses TRBV27 and TRBJ1-1; the D gene is possibly TRBD1 (5 bases). The V end was cut by 6 bases, the J end by 5 bases, with 13 bases between. CDR3 length: 13 amino acids. The V gene's germline CDR1 is MNHEY and CDR2 SMNVEV (reference sequence). The CDR3 sequence: CASSPGPGTEAFF. In DNA, the CDR3 is TGTGCCAGCAGCCCGGGGCCGGGGACTGAAGCTTTCTTT.

The genes are TRBV10-1 and TRBJ2-2; 8 nucleotides align to TRBD2. The V gene end was trimmed by 5 bases and the J gene end by 7 bases; junction bases not matched to a gene: 6. Per the germline V gene, CDR1 is WNHNN and CDR2 is SYGVQD (reference sequence). The CDR3 totals 14 residues. CDR3 coding DNA: TGCGCCAGCAGTCTTGGCGGGGGGCGCGGGGAGCTGTTTTTT. As protein: CASSLGGGRGELFF.

The chain combines TRBV27 with TRBJ2-5; 10 bases are shared with TRBD1. The germline CDR1 and CDR2 sequences are MNHEY and SMNVEV (reference sequence). The V gene end was trimmed by 10 bases and the J gene end by 5 bases; junction bases not matched to a gene: 10. The CDR3 runs 14 residues. The DNA for the CDR3 is TGTGCCACAGGATGGACAGGGGGATCGGAGACCCAGTACTTC. This encodes CATGWTGGSETQYF.

The V gene is TRBV7-9, the J gene TRBJ2-4; tentative D call: TRBD2 (7 bases). Germline V lookup: CDR1 SEHNR, CDR2 FQNEAQ (reference sequence). The CDR3 covers 17 residues. V gave up 7 bases and J gave up 4 bases, with 23 bases separating them. CDR3 amino acids: CASTAGAPGKGKNIQYF. The DNA of the CDR3 is TGTGCCAGCACCGCGGGGGCTCCGGGAAAGGGAAAAAACATTCAGTACTTC.

The CDR3 DNA sequence: TGTGCCAGCAGCTTGTGGGAGGGGGGAAATGAGCAGTTCTTC. Amino acids: CASSLWEGGNEQFF. The chain joins TRBV5-4 to TRBJ2-1, with D perhaps matching TRBD2 (7 bases). Germline lookup yields CDR1 SGHNT and CDR2 YYREEE (reference sequence). The CDR3 is 14 amino acids. V was shortened by 1 base and J by 7 bases, with 12 bases between the two germline ends.

The V call is TRBV6-1, the J call TRBJ2-5, with 8 bases lining up with TRBD1. The CDR3 totals 14 residues. The V segment lost 7 bases and the J segment 2 bases; nucleotides outside the gene matches: 6. Germline CDR1 reads MNHNS; CDR2 reads SASEGT. The CDR3 nucleotides are TGTGCCAGCATCCCGACAGGGGCGCAAGAGACCCAGTACTTC. As protein: CASIPTGAQETQYF.

V usage is TRBV28 and J usage is TRBJ2-7, with D possibly matching TRBD2 (6 bases). The CDR3 extends over 14 amino acids. V gave up 3 bases and J gave up 2 bases, with 11 bases separating them. Germline CDR1 is MDHEN and CDR2 is SYDVKM. The CDR3 spells CASSFSGVPYEQYF. The DNA of the CDR3 is TGTGCCAGCAGTTTTTCGGGAGTCCCCTACGAGCAGTACTTC. The full variable domain, its missing parts supplied by reference TRBV28 and TRBJ2-7, is DVKVTQSSRYLVKRTGEKVFLECVQDMDHENMFWYRQDPGLGLRLIYFSYDVKMKEKGDIPEGYSVSREKKERFSLILESASTNQTSMYLCASSFSGVPYEQYFGPGTRLTVT.